This TCR beta chain was sequenced in a study of blood T cell repertoires in COVID-19. Study-wide context: COVID-19 samples, acute and convalescent, were from the United States, Italy and Spain. PBMCs, B-cell-depleted T cells, or T cells were the source of the cDNA or gDNA that made up the material.

Germline CDR1 and CDR2: SEHNR and FQNEAQ (reference sequence). V was clipped by 4 bases and J by 0 bases, with 16 bases between them. CDR3 length: 17 residues. Authors' processing steps: It was from reference gene primer amplification that nucleated cell counts were estimated. The table came from immunoSEQ multiplex PCR; TCRdb's copy has only in-frame clones and leaves some out. The DNA gave D and trimming, while V, J and clone size come from that table. The table has about 350,000 clones, approximately 89% seen once. This receptor was obtained from a woman between 18 and 30 years old who had recovered from COVID-19. The specimen sequenced was peripheral blood. This chain links TRBV7-9 with TRBJ2-1; D is perhaps TRBD2 (6 bases). The CDR3 coding sequence is TGTGCCAGCAGCTCAAACCGGGACTTAAGCTCCTACAATGAGCAGTTCTTC. As protein: CASSSNRDLSSYNEQFF.